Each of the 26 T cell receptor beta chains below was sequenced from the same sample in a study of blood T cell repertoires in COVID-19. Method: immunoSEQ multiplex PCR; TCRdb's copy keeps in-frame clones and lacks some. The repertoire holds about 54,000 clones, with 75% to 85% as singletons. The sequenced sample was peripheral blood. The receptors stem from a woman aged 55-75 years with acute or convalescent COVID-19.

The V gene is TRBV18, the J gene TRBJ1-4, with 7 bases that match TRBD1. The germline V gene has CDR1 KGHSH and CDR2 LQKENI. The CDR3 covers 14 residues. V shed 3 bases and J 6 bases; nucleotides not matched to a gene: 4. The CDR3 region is CASSPRDRYEKLFF. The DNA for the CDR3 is TGTGCCAGCTCACCTCGGGACAGATATGAAAAACTGTTTTTT.

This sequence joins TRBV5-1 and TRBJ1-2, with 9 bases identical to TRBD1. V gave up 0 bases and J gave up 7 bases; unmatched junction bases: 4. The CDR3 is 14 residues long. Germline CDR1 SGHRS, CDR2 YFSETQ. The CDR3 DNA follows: TGCGCCAGCAGCTTGGAAACAGGGGGCGGTGGCTACACCTTC. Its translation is CASSLETGGGGYTF.

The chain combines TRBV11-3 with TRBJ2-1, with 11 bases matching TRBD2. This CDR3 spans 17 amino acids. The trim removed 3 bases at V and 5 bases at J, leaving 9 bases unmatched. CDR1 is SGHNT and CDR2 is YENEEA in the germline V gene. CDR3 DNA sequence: TGTGCCAGCAGCTTTCGGGCTAGCGGGGGGTTAGACAATGAGCAGTTCTTC. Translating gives CASSFRASGGLDNEQFF.

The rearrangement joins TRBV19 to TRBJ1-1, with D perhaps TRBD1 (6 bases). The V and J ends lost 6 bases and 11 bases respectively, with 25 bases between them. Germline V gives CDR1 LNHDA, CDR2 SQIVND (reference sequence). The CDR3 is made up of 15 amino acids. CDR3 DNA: TGTGCCAGTAGCCCCGAGGGGGAGTCTAACTTGGGGGCTTTCTTT. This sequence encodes CASSPEGESNLGAFF.

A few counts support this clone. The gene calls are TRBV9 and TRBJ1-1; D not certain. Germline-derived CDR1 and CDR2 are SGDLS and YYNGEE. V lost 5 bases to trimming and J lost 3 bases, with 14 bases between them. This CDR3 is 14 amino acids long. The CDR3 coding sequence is TGTGCCAGCAGACAATTGGCCGGGTACACTGAAGCTTTCTTT. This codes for CASRQLAGYTEAFF.

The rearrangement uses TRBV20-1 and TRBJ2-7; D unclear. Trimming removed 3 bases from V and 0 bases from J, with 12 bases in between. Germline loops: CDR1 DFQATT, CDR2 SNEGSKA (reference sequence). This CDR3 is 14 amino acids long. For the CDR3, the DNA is TGCAGTGCTAGTTCGACTGTCCTCTCCTACGAGCAGTACTTC. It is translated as CSASSTVLSYEQYF.

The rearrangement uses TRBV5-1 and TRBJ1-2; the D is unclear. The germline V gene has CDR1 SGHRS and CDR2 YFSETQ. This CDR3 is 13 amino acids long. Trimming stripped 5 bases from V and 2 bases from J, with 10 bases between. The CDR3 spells CASSTNGNYGYTF. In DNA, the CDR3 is TGCGCCAGCAGTACTAACGGGAACTATGGCTACACCTTC.

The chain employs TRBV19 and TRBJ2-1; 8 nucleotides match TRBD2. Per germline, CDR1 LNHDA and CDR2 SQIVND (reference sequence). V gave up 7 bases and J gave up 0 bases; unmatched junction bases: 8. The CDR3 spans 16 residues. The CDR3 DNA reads TGTGCCAGTACCTTGAGCGGGAGCCTCTCCTACAATGAGCAGTTCTTC. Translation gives CASTLSGSLSYNEQFF.

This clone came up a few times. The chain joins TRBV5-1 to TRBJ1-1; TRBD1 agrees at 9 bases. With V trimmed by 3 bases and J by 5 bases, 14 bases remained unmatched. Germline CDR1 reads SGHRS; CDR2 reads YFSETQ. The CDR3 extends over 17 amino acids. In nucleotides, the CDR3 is TGCGCCAGCAGCTGGCGGCCCGGGACAGGGAGAATGACTGAAGCTTTCTTT. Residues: CASSWRPGTGRMTEAFF.

This chain's CDR3 is CASSGSATRSSYEQYF. Here the CDR3 DNA reads TGCGCCAGCAGTGGATCGGCCACGAGGAGCTCCTACGAGCAGTACTTC. The rearrangement uses TRBV10-2 and TRBJ2-7; D is ambiguous. Between the trimmed V and J ends, which lost 4 bases and 0 bases, there was a span of 16 bases. Germline V lookup: CDR1 WSHSY, CDR2 SAAADI. The CDR3 extends over 16 amino acids.

CDR3 sequence reads: CASSGQGFTEAFF. CDR3 bases: TGTGCCAGCAGCGGGCAGGGCTTCACTGAAGCTTTCTTT. The rearrangement links TRBV13 to TRBJ1-1; tentatively, D is TRBD1 (5 bases). CDR1 is PRHDT, CDR2 FYEKMQ, per germline (reference sequence). The CDR3 is made up of 13 amino acids. V was clipped by 5 bases and J by 4 bases, with 11 bases between them.

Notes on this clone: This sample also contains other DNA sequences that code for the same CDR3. CDR3 DNA sequence: TGCGCCAGCAGCGCAGACAGCCGCAATCAGCCCCAGCATTTT. Its translation is CASSADSRNQPQHF. The chain combines TRBV5-1 with TRBJ1-5, with D possibly being TRBD1 (5 bases). Germline CDR1 SGHRS, CDR2 YFSETQ. V lost 4 bases and J 2 bases, leaving 10 bases between the germline ends. This CDR3 contains 14 residues. Using reference TRBV5-1 and TRBJ1-5 for the parts outside the CDR3, the full variable domain is KAGVTQTPRYLIKTRGQQVTLSCSPISGHRSVSWYQQTPGQGLQFLFEYFSETQRNKGNFPGRFSGRQFSNSRSEMNVSTLELGDSALYLCASSADSRNQPQHFGDGTRLSIL.

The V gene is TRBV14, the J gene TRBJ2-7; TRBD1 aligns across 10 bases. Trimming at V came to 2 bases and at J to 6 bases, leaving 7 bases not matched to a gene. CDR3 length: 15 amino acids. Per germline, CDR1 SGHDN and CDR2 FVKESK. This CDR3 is CASSQRGTGVVEQYF. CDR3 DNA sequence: TGTGCCAGCAGCCAAAGAGGGACAGGGGTCGTCGAGCAGTACTTC. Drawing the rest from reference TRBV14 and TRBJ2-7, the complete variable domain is EAGVTQFPSHSVIEKGQTVTLRCDPISGHDNLYWYRRVMGKEIKFLLHFVKESKQDESGMPNNRFLAERTGGTYSTLKVQPAELEDSGVYFCASSQRGTGVVEQYFGPGTRLTVT.

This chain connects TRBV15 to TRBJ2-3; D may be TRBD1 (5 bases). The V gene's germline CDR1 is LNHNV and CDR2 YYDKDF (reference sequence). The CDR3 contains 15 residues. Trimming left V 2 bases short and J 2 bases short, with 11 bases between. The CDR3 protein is CATSRLGQNTDTQYF. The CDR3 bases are TGTGCCACCAGCAGACTGGGGCAGAACACAGATACGCAGTATTTT.

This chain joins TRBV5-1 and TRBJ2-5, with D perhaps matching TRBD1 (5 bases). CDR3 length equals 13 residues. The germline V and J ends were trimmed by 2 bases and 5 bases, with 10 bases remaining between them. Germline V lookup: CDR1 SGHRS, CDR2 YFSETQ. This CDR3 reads CASSFRAGETQYF. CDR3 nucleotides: TGCGCCAGCAGCTTCAGGGCCGGGGAGACCCAGTACTTC. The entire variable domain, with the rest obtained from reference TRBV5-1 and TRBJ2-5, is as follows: KAGVTQTPRYLIKTRGQQVTLSCSPISGHRSVSWYQQTPGQGLQFLFEYFSETQRNKGNFPGRFSGRQFSNSRSEMNVSTLELGDSALYLCASSFRAGETQYFGPGTRLLVL.

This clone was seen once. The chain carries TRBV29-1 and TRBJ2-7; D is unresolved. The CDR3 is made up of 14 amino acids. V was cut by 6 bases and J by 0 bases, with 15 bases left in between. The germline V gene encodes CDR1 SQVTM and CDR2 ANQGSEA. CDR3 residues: CSVELSLSSYEQYF. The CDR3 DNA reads TGCAGCGTGGAACTTAGCCTGAGCTCCTACGAGCAGTACTTC.

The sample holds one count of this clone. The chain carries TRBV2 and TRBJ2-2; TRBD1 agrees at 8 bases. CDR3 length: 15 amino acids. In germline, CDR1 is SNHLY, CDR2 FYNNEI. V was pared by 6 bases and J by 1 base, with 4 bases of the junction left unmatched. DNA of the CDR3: TGTGCCAGCAGGAAGGGACAGGAGAACACCGGGGAGCTGTTTTTT. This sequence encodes CASRKGQENTGELFF.

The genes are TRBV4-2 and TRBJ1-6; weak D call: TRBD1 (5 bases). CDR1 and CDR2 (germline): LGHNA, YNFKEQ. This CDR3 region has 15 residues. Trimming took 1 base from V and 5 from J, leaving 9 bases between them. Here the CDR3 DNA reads TGTGCCAGCAGCCAAGGGCCAGGGAATAATTCACCCCTCCACTTT. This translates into CASSQGPGNNSPLHF.

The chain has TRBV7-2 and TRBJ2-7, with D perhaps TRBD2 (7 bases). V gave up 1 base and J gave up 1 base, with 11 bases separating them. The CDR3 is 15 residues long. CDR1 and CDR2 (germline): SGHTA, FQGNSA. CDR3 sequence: CASSLVGGVSYEQYF. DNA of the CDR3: TGTGCCAGCAGCTTAGTAGGGGGGGTTTCCTACGAGCAGTACTTC.

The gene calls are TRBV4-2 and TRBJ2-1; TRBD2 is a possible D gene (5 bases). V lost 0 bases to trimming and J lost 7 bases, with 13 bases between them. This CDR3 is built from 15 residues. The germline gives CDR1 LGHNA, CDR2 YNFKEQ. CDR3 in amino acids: CASSQDIPGSNEQFF. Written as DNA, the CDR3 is TGTGCCAGCAGCCAAGATATACCTGGGAGTAATGAGCAGTTCTTC.

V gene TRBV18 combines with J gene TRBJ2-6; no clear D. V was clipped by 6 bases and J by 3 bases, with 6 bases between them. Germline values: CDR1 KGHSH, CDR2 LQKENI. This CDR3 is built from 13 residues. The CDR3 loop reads CASSLVGANVLTF. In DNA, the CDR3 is TGTGCCAGCTCTCTCGTTGGGGCCAACGTCCTGACTTTC.

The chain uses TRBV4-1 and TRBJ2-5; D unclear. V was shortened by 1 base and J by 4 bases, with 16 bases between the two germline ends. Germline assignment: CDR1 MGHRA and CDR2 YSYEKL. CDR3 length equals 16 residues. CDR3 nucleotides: TGCGCCAGCAGCCAAGGAATACTCACGGGTGGAGAGACCCAGTACTTC. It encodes CASSQGILTGGETQYF.

CDR3: CASSSDRNTEAFF. DNA for the CDR3: TGTGCCAGCAGCTCCGACAGAAACACTGAAGCTTTCTTT. V usage is TRBV7-3 and J usage is TRBJ1-1, with TRBD1 as a possible D gene (5 bases). CDR1 and CDR2 from the germline V gene are SGHTA and FQGTGA. The CDR3 runs 13 residues. Trimming removed 4 bases at V and 2 bases at J, with 8 bases between.

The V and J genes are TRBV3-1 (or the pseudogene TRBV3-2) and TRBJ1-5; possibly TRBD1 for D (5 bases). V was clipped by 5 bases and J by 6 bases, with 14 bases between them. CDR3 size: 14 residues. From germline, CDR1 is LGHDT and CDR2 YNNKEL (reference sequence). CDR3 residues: CASSVGGVGQPQHF. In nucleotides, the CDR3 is TGTGCCAGCAGCGTTGGGGGGGTAGGTCAGCCCCAGCATTTT.

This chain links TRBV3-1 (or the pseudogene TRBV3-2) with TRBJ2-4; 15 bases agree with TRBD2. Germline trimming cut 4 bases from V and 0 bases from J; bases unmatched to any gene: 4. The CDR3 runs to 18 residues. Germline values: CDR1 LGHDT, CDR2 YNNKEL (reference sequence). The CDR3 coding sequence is TGTGCCAGCAGCCCCGGGACTAGCGGGGGGATAGCCAAAAACATTCAGTACTTC. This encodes CASSPGTSGGIAKNIQYF.

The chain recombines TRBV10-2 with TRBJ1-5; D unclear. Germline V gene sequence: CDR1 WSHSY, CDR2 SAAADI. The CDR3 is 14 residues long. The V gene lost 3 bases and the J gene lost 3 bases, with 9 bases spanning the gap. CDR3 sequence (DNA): TGCGCCAGCAGTGATGACGGGAACAATCAGCCCCAGCATTTT. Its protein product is CASSDDGNNQPQHF.